The rows below give T cell receptor beta chains drawn from one sample of a study of blood T cell repertoires in COVID-19. TCRdb keeps only in-frame clones here, not all; method: immunoSEQ multiplex PCR. In the table there are around 200,000 clones, roughly 90% of which are singletons. Sequencing was done on a sample of peripheral blood. These receptors were taken from a man aged 70-80 years with active or convalescent COVID-19. Both conserved end residues are trimmed from each CDR3. Fields, in order: V gene, CDR3 protein.

v_gene: TRBV24-1; CDR3aa: ATSSGYNQPQH
v_gene: TRBV6-5; CDR3aa: ASSNDRGKAF
v_gene: TRBV19; CDR3aa: ASSILEGGGTEAF
v_gene: TRBV5-4; CDR3aa: ASSWSLDTDTQY
v_gene: TRBV15; CDR3aa: ATSRPTSGRLNEQF
v_gene: TRBV7-9; CDR3aa: ASSPIAGGEANEQF
v_gene: TRBV7-2; CDR3aa: ASSFRGGKQF
v_gene: TRBV6-5; CDR3aa: ASSYSWAVEAF
v_gene: TRBV30; CDR3aa: AWSVQGSWTDTQY
v_gene: TRBV6-5; CDR3aa: ASSYGAGFGYT
v_gene: TRBV9; CDR3aa: ASSVAGLAGRQETQY
v_gene: TRBV18; CDR3aa: ASSVRTQNTEAF
v_gene: TRBV4-3; CDR3aa: ASSTRGRGNTEAF
v_gene: TRBV5-4; CDR3aa: ASSPVADTQY
v_gene: TRBV7-8; CDR3aa: ASSSGGSRYTGELF
v_gene: TRBV5-4; CDR3aa: ASSPVSSEQF
v_gene: TRBV7-9; CDR3aa: ASSLVDRAFGYT
v_gene: TRBV3-1/TRBV3-2; CDR3aa: ASSQGGNNQPQH